Listed below are T cell receptor beta chains from one sample, sequenced in a study of regulatory T cells in long-lasting Graves disease. A single record per CDR3 protein comes from TCRdb applying MiXCR to the multiplex PCR reads. The sample has about 320,000 distinct CDR3 sequences, 18% seen once. Sequencing was performed on peripheral blood mononuclear cells (PBMCs), taken at new diagnosis, from a patient treated with antithyroid drugs. These receptors were collected from a female donor with Graves disease. Each CDR3 is given with its conserved first and last residue. The D gene is left open where the match is weak. Rows give clone size only sometimes, using once, few, many, or a class for an expanded clone.

v_gene	abundance	d_gene	j_gene	CDR3nt	CDR3aa
TRBV5-4	few	NA	TRBJ2-5	TGTGCCAGCAGCGTGATGCAGGGTCGGCAAGAGACCCAGTACTTC	CASSVMQGRQETQYF
TRBV19	many	TRBD2	TRBJ2-2	TGTGCCAGTAGTAAGGGTAGAGCGGGAGGTCTCGTCGGGGAGCTGTTTTTT	CASSKGRAGGLVGELFF
TRBV29-1	many	TRBD1	TRBJ2-7	TGCAGCGTTTTACAGGGGTCCACCTACGAGCAGTACTTC	CSVLQGSTYEQYF
TRBV5-6	NA	TRBD1	TRBJ1-1	TGTGCCAGCAGCTTGCCGGGACAGGGGAGGACTGAAGCTTTCTTT	CASSLPGQGRTEAFF
TRBV30	NA	TRBD2	TRBJ2-3	TGTGCCTGGAGTGTACGTCGGACTAGCGGGTCCGGTGGGATTGCAGATACGCAGTATTTT	CAWSVRRTSGSGGIADTQYF
TRBV10-3	many	NA	TRBJ2-7	TGTGCCATCAGTGAAGTCAAGGGAACGGACTCCTACGAGCAGTACTTC	CAISEVKGTDSYEQYF
TRBV2	many	NA	TRBJ2-5	TGTGCCAGCATCAAGGGGATGCAAGAGACCCAGTACTTC	CASIKGMQETQYF
TRBV28	many	NA	TRBJ2-7	TGTGCCAGCACCACCCTACAGGGAGGGGACTACGAGCAGTACTTC	CASTTLQGGDYEQYF
TRBV7-9	NA	TRBD1	TRBJ1-4	TGTGCCAGCAGCGTGGACAGGGCCAATGAAAAACTGTTTTTT	CASSVDRANEKLFF
TRBV5-5	many	TRBD1	TRBJ1-2	TGTGCCAGCAGCTTGGAACAGGGGGCGGTTGGCTACACCTTC	CASSLEQGAVGYTF
TRBV6-5	many	NA	TRBJ2-7	TGTGCCAGCAGTTACTCGTGGGGTTACGAGCAGTACTTC	CASSYSWGYEQYF
TRBV27	many	NA	TRBJ2-6	TGTGCCAGCAGTCGCCCTAGCTCTGGGGCCAACGTCCTGACTTTC	CASSRPSSGANVLTF
TRBV11-1	many	TRBD2	TRBJ2-2	TGTGCCAGCAGCTTAGCGGGAGGGATCACCGGGGAGCTGTTTTTT	CASSLAGGITGELFF
TRBV6-1	many	TRBD1	TRBJ2-2	TGTGCCAGCAGCGCTCCCGGGACAGAAAACACCGGGGAGCTGTTTTTT	CASSAPGTENTGELFF
TRBV28	few	TRBD2	TRBJ2-1	TGTGCCAGCAGTTATCAAGCGGGAGGGCCGATGGGTGAGCAGTTCTTC	CASSYQAGGPMGEQFF
TRBV30	many	TRBD2	TRBJ2-5	TGTGCCTGGAGTGCCCTAGCGGGAGGGCCGCAGGAGACCCAGTACTTC	CAWSALAGGPQETQYF
TRBV9	NA	TRBD2	TRBJ2-5	TGCGCCAGCAGCCCGGGACTAGCGGGAGGGTCCCAAGAGACCCAGTACTTC	CASSPGLAGGSQETQYF
TRBV19	NA	TRBD1	TRBJ1-2	TGTGCCAGTAGTATAGGGGACAGCTCCAACTATGGCTACACCTTC	CASSIGDSSNYGYTF
TRBV19	many	TRBD1	TRBJ2-1	TGTGCCAGTAGTATGGGGGCAGGGGGTCTGTTCTTC	CASSMGAGGLFF
TRBV15	NA	TRBD1	TRBJ1-1	TGTGCCACCAGCAGAGATAGACAGGGAAGCACTGAAGCTTTCTTT	CATSRDRQGSTEAFF
TRBV7-8	NA	TRBD2	TRBJ2-2	TGTGCCAGCAGACCGTCGGGGGGGGAGAGAACCGGGGAGCTGTTTTTT	CASRPSGGERTGELFF
TRBV9	NA	NA	TRBJ2-1	TGTGCCAGCAGCGGGAGGGGGATAGGCGCGAACAATGAGCAGTTCTTC	CASSGRGIGANNEQFF
TRBV10-2	few	NA	TRBJ2-7	TGCGCCAGCAGTGAAGGGGCAGGACCCCCCTACGAGCAGTACTTC	CASSEGAGPPYEQYF
TRBV19	many	NA	TRBJ1-4	TGTGCCAGTACGGCAAGTGCAACTAATGAAAAACTGTTTTTT	CASTASATNEKLFF
TRBV18	few	NA	TRBJ1-2	TGTGCCAGCTCACCCGGGGCGAAACGGGGCGACTATGGCTACACCTTC	CASSPGAKRGDYGYTF
TRBV11-2	many	TRBD2	TRBJ2-7	TGTGCCAGCAGCTTAGATCTAGCGGCTGCCTACGAGCAGTACTTC	CASSLDLAAAYEQYF
TRBV24-1	few	NA	TRBJ2-2	TGTGCCACCAGTGATTTCAGGGACACCGGGGAGCTGTTTTTT	CATSDFRDTGELFF
TRBV7-9	many	TRBD2	TRBJ2-7	TGTGCCAGCAGCACTCTGCTAGCGGGAGCTTACTACGAGCAGTACTTC	CASSTLLAGAYYEQYF
TRBV12-3/TRBV12-4	many	TRBD1	TRBJ2-4	TGTGCCAGCAGCCGTGGGACAGAAGGGGACATTCAGTACTTC	CASSRGTEGDIQYF
TRBV28	NA	NA	TRBJ2-3	TGTGCCAGCAGTTTAGGTGGGAGCGACACAGATACGCAGTATTTT	CASSLGGSDTDTQYF
TRBV2	many	TRBD1	TRBJ2-2	TGTGCCAGCAGCAGGGGACAGGCCGGCACCGGGGAGCTGTTTTTT	CASSRGQAGTGELFF
TRBV19	many	TRBD1	TRBJ2-7	TGTGCCAGTAGTATTGTGCCTCAGACAGGGGCCTACGAGCAGTACTTC	CASSIVPQTGAYEQYF
TRBV20-1	many	NA	TRBJ2-3	TGCAGTGCTAGCCGTCCATGGGGCAGCACAGATACGCAGTATTTT	CSASRPWGSTDTQYF
TRBV6-5	NA	NA	TRBJ1-5	TGTGCCAGCAGTTATACGACGGCTTCGGATCAGCCCCAGCATTTT	CASSYTTASDQPQHF